Each of the 25 T cell receptor beta chains below was sequenced from the same sample in a study of blood T cell repertoires in COVID-19. Generated by immunoSEQ multiplex PCR, the TCRdb table keeps only in-frame clones and is missing some. Seen here are around 300,000 clones, 90% observed once, and the top ten hold 6.3%. The specimen was peripheral blood. These receptors were obtained from a woman between 50 and 59 years old with COVID-19, enrolled during active disease.

The chain has TRBV11-2 and TRBJ2-2; 9 nucleotides match TRBD1. The length of the CDR3 is 16 residues. Germline CDR1 reads SGHAT; CDR2 reads FQNNGV. V trimming: 6 bases; J trimming: 6 bases; junction bases outside the gene matches: 11. CDR3 loop: CASRRQGDREAGELFF. CDR3 nucleotides: TGTGCCAGCAGGCGTCAGGGGGACAGGGAGGCCGGGGAGCTGTTTTTT.

V is TRBV29-1 and J is TRBJ1-1, with 7 positions matching TRBD1. The CDR3 has 14 residues. V dropped 6 bases and J dropped 4; count of bases not matched to a gene: 11. CDR1 and CDR2 (germline): SQVTM, ANQGSEA. The CDR3, as DNA: TGCAGCGTAGGAAACAGGGGACCCGGCACTGAAGCTTTCTTT. It encodes CSVGNRGPGTEAFF.

In DNA form, the CDR3 reads TGTGCCAGCAGCTTCGGTGTCTTTCGGGACACTGAAGCTTTCTTT. This gives the protein CASSFGVFRDTEAFF. This chain links TRBV7-3 with TRBJ1-1, with unresolved D. The CDR3 loop spans 15 amino acids. Trimming removed 3 bases from V and 3 bases from J, with 14 bases in between. In germline, CDR1 is SGHTA, CDR2 FQGTGA.

The genes are TRBV3-1 (or the pseudogene TRBV3-2) and TRBJ2-7; 11 bases map to TRBD2. The CDR3 consists of 15 residues. The V gene end was trimmed by 4 bases and the J gene end by 1 base; junction bases not matched to a gene: 3. Per the germline V gene, CDR1 is LGHDT and CDR2 is YNNKEL (reference sequence). Here the CDR3 reads CASSPASGRSYEQYF. CDR3 in DNA: TGTGCCAGCAGCCCAGCTAGCGGGAGGTCCTACGAGCAGTACTTC.

J is TRBJ1-4 and V is TRBV7-9; TRBD1 agrees at 7 bases. The trim removed 6 bases at V and 8 bases at J, leaving 12 bases unmatched. CDR1 is SEHNR, CDR2 FQNEAQ, per germline (reference sequence). This CDR3 is 15 amino acids long. In DNA, the CDR3 is TGTGCCAGCAGTAAAAACAGGGGCGATCTGGAAAAACTGTTTTTT. It is translated as CASSKNRGDLEKLFF.

The table lists this clone with a few counts. This sequence joins TRBV6-5 and TRBJ1-1, with 7 bases fitting TRBD1. V lost 8 bases and J lost 2; bases outside the gene matches: 11. The length of the CDR3 is 15 residues. Germline lookup yields CDR1 MNHEY and CDR2 SVGAGI. In DNA form, the CDR3 reads TGTGCCAGCTACGGCGCGACAGGGAAAAACACTGAAGCTTTCTTT. Protein product: CASYGATGKNTEAFF.

This rearrangement joins TRBV27 to TRBJ2-1, with 9 positions matching TRBD2. From germline, CDR1 is MNHEY and CDR2 SMNVEV (reference sequence). The CDR3 spans 13 residues. V shed 4 bases, J shed 8 bases, and the junction held 3 bases outside the gene matches. The CDR3 nucleotides are TGTGCCAGCAGTTGGCGGGAGGGGGATGAGCAGTTCTTC. It encodes CASSWREGDEQFF.

This clone was seen just once. The chain joins TRBV27 to TRBJ2-7, with 10 bases matching TRBD1. V was clipped by 6 bases and J by 5 bases; unmatched bases: 7. The CDR3 consists of 14 residues. Germline V CDR1 and CDR2: MNHEY, SMNVEV (reference sequence). This chain's CDR3 is CASRTGTGVNEQYF. Here the CDR3 DNA reads TGTGCCAGCAGAACCGGGACAGGGGTGAACGAGCAGTACTTC.

The chain uses TRBV19 and TRBJ2-3; D might be TRBD1 (6 bases). Germline lookup yields CDR1 LNHDA and CDR2 SQIVND (reference sequence). CDR3 length equals 12 residues. V gave up 4 bases and J gave up 10 bases, with 12 bases separating them. The CDR3 DNA sequence: TGTGCCAGTAGTAGGCGACAGGAGCCGCAGTATTTT. Translated: CASSRRQEPQYF.

On this clone: Different DNA sequences within this sample yield the same CDR3. The V gene is TRBV24-1, the J gene TRBJ2-1; tentatively, D is TRBD1 (6 bases). CDR3 length: 14 residues. In germline, CDR1 is KGHDR, CDR2 SFDVKD. The CDR3 bases are TGTGCTACAACCGACAGGAGCCTTAACAATGAGCAGTTCTTC. It encodes CATTDRSLNNEQFF.

The chain carries TRBV9 and TRBJ2-1; TRBD2 matches 9 bases. The V gene end was trimmed by 0 bases and the J gene end by 6 bases; junction bases not matched to a gene: 1. CDR1 is SGDLS and CDR2 is YYNGEE in the germline V gene. This CDR3 is built from 14 residues. The DNA for the CDR3 is TGTGCCAGCAGCGTAGGCGGGAGGGCCAATGAGCAGTTCTTC. It codes for CASSVGGRANEQFF.

V is TRBV13 and J is TRBJ1-2; D possibly corresponds to TRBD1 (5 bases). Germline V gene sequence: CDR1 PRHDT, CDR2 FYEKMQ (reference sequence). V shed 4 bases and J shed 4 bases, with 10 bases lying between them. The CDR3 runs to 13 residues. This chain's CDR3 is CASSWGVLYGYTF. In nucleotides, the CDR3 is TGTGCCAGCAGCTGGGGGGTCCTCTATGGCTACACCTTC.

This sequence joins TRBV30 and TRBJ1-1; D perhaps matches TRBD1 (5 bases). V was cut by 0 bases and J by 0 bases, with 11 bases left in between. Germline CDR1 is GTSNPN and CDR2 is SVGIG (reference sequence). This CDR3 has 15 residues. CDR3 protein: CAWSVRSGLNTEAFF. The CDR3 region has the DNA TGTGCCTGGAGTGTACGATCAGGGTTGAACACTGAAGCTTTCTTT.

The chain joins TRBV29-1 to TRBJ2-5; 9 positions match TRBD2. Germline CDR1 is SQVTM and CDR2 is ANQGSEA. The length of the CDR3 is 20 residues. The ends lost 0 bases at V and 3 bases at J; junction bases unmatched: 20. In DNA form, the CDR3 reads TGCAGCGTTGAAGATGGAGCACTAGCGGGTGATAACCTTCTTGAAGAGACCCAGTACTTC. Translated: CSVEDGALAGDNLLEETQYF.

The chain joins TRBV10-2 to TRBJ1-4; TRBD1 aligns across 7 bases. The germline V gene encodes CDR1 WSHSY and CDR2 SAAADI. Trimming at V came to 7 bases and at J to 4 bases, leaving 12 bases not matched to a gene. CDR3 length equals 16 residues. The CDR3 nucleotides read TGCGCCAGCAAAAGAAAAATGGGACAGCTTAATGAAAAACTGTTTTTT. Residues: CASKRKMGQLNEKLFF.

The CDR3 DNA reads TGTGCCAGCAGCGTAACCACATCGTCGTACAATGAGCAGTTCTTC. As protein: CASSVTTSSYNEQFF. The J gene is TRBJ2-1, the V gene TRBV9; D gene unclear. Germline CDR1 SGDLS, CDR2 YYNGEE. The CDR3 has 15 residues. Trimming took off 1 base at V and 4 bases at J, with 12 bases between the two ends. The full variable domain, in which reference TRBV9 and TRBJ2-1 provide the parts outside the CDR3, is DSGVTQTPKHLITATGQRVTLRCSPRSGDLSVYWYQQSLDQGLQFLIQYYNGEERAKGNILERFSAQQFPDLHSELNLSSLELGDSALYFCASSVTTSSYNEQFFGPGTRLTVL.

V usage is TRBV18 and J usage is TRBJ2-1; 13 bases are shared with TRBD2. The V segment lost 2 bases and the J segment 4 bases; nucleotides outside the gene matches: 5. Germline CDR1 is KGHSH and CDR2 is LQKENI. The CDR3 extends over 17 amino acids. CDR3 loop: CASSPGTSGIRYNEQFF. CDR3 in DNA: TGTGCCAGCTCACCAGGGACTAGCGGGATTAGGTACAATGAGCAGTTCTTC.

V gene TRBV7-2 combines with J gene TRBJ2-1, with a tentative D call TRBD2 (6 bases). The CDR3 totals 16 residues. Germline V gene sequence: CDR1 SGHTA, CDR2 FQGNSA. The V gene lost 5 bases and the J gene lost 2 bases, with 16 bases spanning the gap. CDR3 nucleotide sequence: TGTGCCAGCAGCACACTACCGGGACTCACCTACAATGAGCAGTTCTTC. Its protein product is CASSTLPGLTYNEQFF.

V and J are TRBV5-1 and TRBJ1-2; 7 nucleotides line up with TRBD1. The CDR3 extends over 17 amino acids. CDR1 and CDR2 from the germline V gene are SGHRS and YFSETQ. V lost 5 bases and J lost 4; bases outside the gene matches: 17. CDR3 DNA sequence: TGCGCCAGCAGGCTGTCAATAATTACCGGGACAGCCTATGGCTACACCTTC. The encoded protein is CASRLSIITGTAYGYTF.

This chain links TRBV5-6 with TRBJ1-1, with a weak D call TRBD1 (5 bases). Germline V gene sequence: CDR1 SGHDT, CDR2 YYEEEE. The ends were cut back, 4 bases at V and 4 bases at J, with 14 bases in the middle. CDR3 length: 14 residues. This CDR3 reads CASSLRAGFTEAFF. CDR3 nucleotide sequence: TGTGCCAGCAGCCTACGGGCAGGGTTCACTGAAGCTTTCTTT.

The chain couples TRBV7-9 to TRBJ2-1; D unresolved. This CDR3 has 13 amino acids. The germline V gene encodes CDR1 SEHNR and CDR2 FQNEAQ (reference sequence). The V gene lost 10 bases and the J gene lost 0 bases, with 10 bases spanning the gap. Written as DNA, the CDR3 is TGTGCCAACACACCGAGCTCCTACAATGAGCAGTTCTTC. Protein: CANTPSSYNEQFF.

The V gene is TRBV6-2 or TRBV6-3, the J gene TRBJ2-5, with 14 bases fitting TRBD2. The germline CDR1 and CDR2 sequences are MNHEY and SVGEGT. V trimming: 6 bases; J trimming: 4 bases; junction bases outside the gene matches: 10. The CDR3 contains 17 residues. CDR3 sequence: CASSRGLAGEVGETQYF. For the CDR3, the DNA is TGTGCCAGCAGCAGGGGACTAGCGGGAGAAGTTGGAGAGACCCAGTACTTC.

The rearrangement joins TRBV24-1 to TRBJ2-3; 7 bases agree with TRBD1. After removal of 1 base from V and 0 bases from J, the junction contained 12 bases not matched to a gene. The CDR3 has 19 amino acids. Germline V gene sequence: CDR1 KGHDR, CDR2 SFDVKD. Here the CDR3 reads CATSDFPGKGTDSTDTQYF. CDR3 in DNA: TGTGCCACCAGTGATTTCCCGGGGAAGGGGACAGATAGCACAGATACGCAGTATTTT.

This rearrangement joins TRBV5-1 to TRBJ2-1; 13 nucleotides agree with TRBD2. V gave up 0 bases and J gave up 8 bases; unmatched junction bases: 5. Germline CDR1 SGHRS, CDR2 YFSETQ. The CDR3 runs 16 residues. CDR3 coding DNA: TGCGCCAGCAGCTTGGCGGGGACTAGCGGGATCTATGAGCAGTTCTTC. This encodes CASSLAGTSGIYEQFF.

The chain links TRBV21-1 to TRBJ1-2; the tabulated D call, TRBD1, remains unverified against the DNA. TRBV21-1 is tagged as a pseudogene. This CDR3 region has 17 residues. CDR3 in amino acids: CASSKVGQSLANYGYTF. The CDR3 DNA follows: TGTGCCAGCAGCAAAGTGGGACAGTCTTTAGCTAACTATGGCTACACCTTC.